Below are 5 T cell receptor beta chains sequenced from a single sample in a study of control samples from healthy donors and cancer patients. The assay was immunoSEQ multiplex PCR, and TCRdb's table has in-frame clones only and misses some. Of 90,000 to 150,000 clones in the sample, around 89% were seen once. The source material was blood. These receptor sequences come from a man in his forties in good health.

The V and J genes are TRBV6-4 and TRBJ1-4; D uncertain. The CDR3 spans 17 residues. Per the germline V gene, CDR1 is MRHNA and CDR2 is SNTAGT. The V and J ends lost 2 bases and 6 bases respectively, with 19 bases between them. The CDR3 DNA sequence: TGTGCCAGCAGTGACCCTGGGAGGGATGAGGTGGATGAAAAACTGTTTTTT. This encodes CASSDPGRDEVDEKLFF.

This chain joins TRBV14 and TRBJ1-1; the D is unclear. The CDR3 is made up of 14 amino acids. CDR1 SGHDN and CDR2 FVKESK come from the germline V gene. Deletions cut 0 bases from V and 7 bases from J, with 12 bases between. For the CDR3, the DNA is TGTGCCAGCAGCCAAGAATTGTATAGAAGTGAAGCTTTCTTT. This sequence encodes CASSQELYRSEAFF.

Many counts were recorded for this clone. The genes are TRBV5-1 and TRBJ1-1; tentatively, D is TRBD1 (5 bases). Germline CDR1 reads SGHRS; CDR2 reads YFSETQ. The ends were cut back, 4 bases at V and 0 bases at J, with 19 bases in the middle. The CDR3 spans 17 residues. Here the CDR3 DNA reads TGCGCCAGCAGCCCCGGTCGGGGCGAGCACCTGAACACTGAAGCTTTCTTT. Amino acid sequence: CASSPGRGEHLNTEAFF.

The gene calls are TRBV15 and TRBJ2-4; TRBD1 might be the D (5 bases). The CDR3 is made up of 13 amino acids. The V and J ends lost 8 bases and 0 bases respectively, with 8 bases between them. CDR1 and CDR2 (germline): LNHNV, YYDKDF (reference sequence). The CDR3 nucleotides read TGTGCCACCTCCGACAGAGCCAAAAACATTCAGTACTTC. This encodes CATSDRAKNIQYF.

A note on this clone: Being one base from a much bigger clone, this may be a read error. The genes are TRBV6-4 and TRBJ2-3, with 10 bases matching TRBD2. V was clipped by 0 bases and J by 4 bases; unmatched bases: 1. The germline gives CDR1 MRHNA, CDR2 SNTAGT. The CDR3 is 15 residues long. The CDR3 DNA sequence: TGTGCCAGCAGTGACTCGACTAGCGGGCCAGATACGCAGTATTTT. It encodes CASSDSTSGPDTQYF.